This passage covers 21 T cell receptor beta chains from one sample sequenced in a study of identical twins. Each CDR3 protein gets one entry after TCRdb re-called the 5' RACE reads with MiXCR. The sample lists 250,000 or so distinct CDR3 sequences; approximately 8.3% were seen once. A further study also used this sample, focusing on yellow fever vaccine responses in identical twins.

Sequenced sample: CD8+ T cells sorted from blood. These receptors were collected from a woman younger than 30 in good health.

The table lists this clonotype with many counts. The chain has TRBV28 and TRBJ2-2; TRBD1 is a possible D gene (6 bases). From germline, CDR1 is MDHEN and CDR2 SYDVKM. The V end lost 3 bases, the J end lost 1 base, and 6 bases lay between the germline ends. The CDR3 totals 14 residues. The CDR3, as DNA: TGTGCCAGCAGTTTGGGACAGAACACCGGGGAGCTGTTTTTT. Translated: CASSLGQNTGELFF.

In this sample, this clonotype turned up a few times. V and J are TRBV27 and TRBJ2-2; TRBD2 is a possible D gene (6 bases). The V and J ends lost 8 bases and 9 bases respectively, with 10 bases between them. CDR3 length equals 11 residues. Germline CDR1 and CDR2: MNHEY and SMNVEV (reference sequence). DNA for the CDR3: TGTGCCAGCGGGCGGGGTTGGGAGCTGTTTTTT. Translated: CASGRGWELFF.

The genes are TRBV2 and TRBJ2-7; D is undetermined. Germline V gene lookup returns CDR1 SNHLY and CDR2 FYNNEI. The CDR3 loop spans 11 amino acids. V lost 0 bases, J lost 6 bases, and 3 bases lay in between. CDR3 sequence: CASSEAPEQYF. In DNA form, the CDR3 reads TGTGCCAGCAGTGAAGCTCCCGAGCAGTACTTC.

This clonotype was seen many times. The chain couples TRBV4-3 to TRBJ2-7, with 10 bases that match TRBD2. This CDR3 is built from 17 residues. J gave up 5 bases and V 0 bases, and 10 bases lay outside the gene matches. Germline assignment: CDR1 LGHNA and CDR2 YSLEER. This chain's CDR3 is CASSQDTLLAGLDEQYF. The CDR3 nucleotides read TGCGCCAGCAGCCAAGATACCCTACTAGCGGGATTGGACGAGCAGTACTTC.

A remark on this clonotype: This may be a read error, as it is one base from a much larger clone. V usage is TRBV12-3 or TRBV12-4 and J usage is TRBJ2-1, with D perhaps assigned TRBD1 or TRBD2 (5 bases each). CDR3 length: 15 residues. V gave up 8 bases and J gave up 4 bases, with 18 bases separating them. As DNA, the CDR3 is TGTGCCAGCTCACTCAAGGGACCAGAGTACAATGAGCAGTTCTTC. Amino acids: CASSLKGPEYNEQFF.

This clonotype was counted many times. The chain joins TRBV7-9 to TRBJ1-2; unclear D gene. Germline V gene lookup returns CDR1 SEHNR and CDR2 FQNEAQ (reference sequence). This CDR3 has 12 amino acids. V gave up 3 bases and J gave up 8 bases, with 10 bases separating them. The CDR3 DNA reads as TGTGCCAGCAGCTTGGAGGGTGAGGGCTACACCTTC. Its translation: CASSLEGEGYTF.

This clonotype appeared many times. The chain combines TRBV25-1 with TRBJ2-3; 14 bases align to TRBD2. The length of the CDR3 is 17 residues. Looked up from germline, CDR1 is MGHDK and CDR2 is SYGVNS. The V gene end was trimmed by 3 bases and the J gene end by 6 bases; junction bases not matched to a gene: 8. The CDR3 sequence is CASSDREGLAGADTQYF. CDR3 coding DNA: TGTGCCAGCAGTGACAGGGAGGGACTAGCGGGAGCCGATACGCAGTATTTT.

This clonotype was recorded many times. This chain links TRBV7-9 with TRBJ2-2; D remains unclear. Trimming removed 5 bases from V and 4 bases from J, with 17 bases in between. Per germline, CDR1 SEHNR and CDR2 FQNEAQ (reference sequence). The CDR3 extends over 16 amino acids. This CDR3 reads CASSPPIRPFTGELFF. CDR3 DNA: TGTGCCAGCAGCCCCCCAATCAGGCCATTCACCGGGGAGCTGTTTTTT.

This rearrangement joins TRBV4-1 to TRBJ2-7; D uncertain. The germline V gene encodes CDR1 MGHRA and CDR2 YSYEKL. V lost 1 base, J lost 7 bases, and 5 bases lay in between. The CDR3 contains 11 residues. CDR3 nucleotide sequence: TGCGCCAGCAGCCAAGGGCGGGAGCAGTACTTC. The encoded protein is CASSQGREQYF.

This clonotype has a count of ten or more. This chain links TRBV29-1 with TRBJ2-7; the D gene is possibly TRBD1 (5 bases). The CDR3 has 12 residues. Between the trimmed V and J ends, which lost 7 bases and 2 bases, there was a span of 12 bases. Germline CDR1 is SQVTM and CDR2 is ANQGSEA. This CDR3 reads CSALDSPYEQYF. DNA of the CDR3: TGCAGCGCTTTAGACAGCCCCTACGAGCAGTACTTC.

A few counts support this clonotype. V usage is TRBV9 and J usage is TRBJ2-7, with D perhaps matching TRBD2 (6 bases). V gave up 0 bases and J gave up 4 bases, with 14 bases separating them. CDR3 length equals 15 residues. Germline-derived CDR1 and CDR2 are SGDLS and YYNGEE. The CDR3 region is CASSVGEAISYEQYF. The CDR3 DNA is TGTGCCAGCAGCGTAGGGGAGGCGATAAGTTACGAGCAGTACTTC.

This clonotype was seen ten or more times. The V gene is TRBV4-1, the J gene TRBJ1-5; D remains unclear. The length of the CDR3 is 13 residues. Trimming removed 2 bases from V and 4 bases from J, with 6 bases in between. Germline V lookup: CDR1 MGHRA, CDR2 YSYEKL. CDR3 residues: CASSQLQNQPQHF. The CDR3, as DNA: TGCGCCAGCAGCCAACTGCAGAATCAGCCCCAGCATTTT.

At least ten counts were recorded for this clonotype. The chain couples TRBV7-9 to TRBJ2-7; D is uncertain. This CDR3 region has 11 residues. The ends were cut back, 1 base at V and 6 bases at J, with 4 bases in the middle. Germline V lookup: CDR1 SEHNR, CDR2 FQNEAQ (reference sequence). The CDR3 loop is CASSLGPEQYF. The CDR3 DNA is TGTGCCAGCAGCTTAGGACCCGAGCAGTACTTC.

There are many counts of this clonotype. The V and J genes are TRBV12-3 or TRBV12-4 and TRBJ1-2; D remains ambiguous. The CDR3 runs to 13 residues. V gave up 4 bases and J gave up 2 bases, with 8 bases separating them. The CDR3: CASSSRLNYGYTF. CDR3 coding DNA: TGTGCCAGCAGTTCTCGGCTAAACTATGGCTACACCTTC.

There are many counts of this clonotype. The chain carries TRBV7-9 and TRBJ1-1; D unresolved. The CDR3 sequence is 12 residues long. Germline V CDR1 and CDR2: SEHNR, FQNEAQ (reference sequence). V was trimmed by 8 bases and J by 8 bases, leaving 15 bases between them. CDR3 sequence: CASCYADAEAFF. The CDR3 DNA sequence: TGTGCCAGCTGCTATGCAGACGCGGAAGCTTTCTTT.

This clonotype occurred a few times. This sequence joins TRBV27 and TRBJ2-7; D may be TRBD1 or TRBD2 (5 bases each). The CDR3 is 18 residues long. V was trimmed by 5 bases and J by 5 bases, leaving 28 bases between them. CDR1 and CDR2 from the germline V gene are MNHEY and SMNVEV (reference sequence). This CDR3 reads CASSTTFHLGTGEDEQYF. As DNA, the CDR3 is TGTGCCAGCAGTACCACATTCCACCTAGGGACGGGCGAAGACGAGCAGTACTTC.

There are a few counts of this clonotype. This chain joins TRBV6-2 or TRBV6-3 and TRBJ1-5; 8 bases are a match to TRBD1. Germline-derived CDR1 and CDR2 are MNHEY and SVGEGT. V lost 5 bases and J lost 1; bases outside the gene matches: 4. The length of the CDR3 is 15 residues. The DNA of the CDR3 is TGTGCCAGCAGTATAGACAGGGGAAGCAATCAGCCCCAGCATTTT. Protein: CASSIDRGSNQPQHF.

The genes are TRBV5-1 and TRBJ2-1; D is unclear. Germline lookup yields CDR1 SGHRS and CDR2 YFSETQ. The CDR3 totals 15 residues. V shed 3 bases and J shed 3 bases, with 13 bases lying between them. CDR3 DNA: TGCGCCAGCAGCTCGCCCGTTCTCATCTACAATGAGCAGTTCTTC. Translation gives CASSSPVLIYNEQFF.

The sample holds many counts of this clonotype. The J gene is TRBJ2-1, the V gene TRBV12-3 or TRBV12-4; D remains ambiguous. Trimming left V 6 bases short and J 6 bases short, with 12 bases between. The CDR3 sequence is 13 residues long. CDR3 amino acids: CASSESEFNEQFF. The CDR3 DNA sequence: TGTGCCAGCAGCGAATCAGAATTCAATGAGCAGTTCTTC.

This clonotype was observed a few times. The chain joins TRBV20-1 to TRBJ1-1; D perhaps matches TRBD1 (6 bases). From germline, CDR1 is DFQATT and CDR2 SNEGSKA (reference sequence). Trimming pared 4 bases from V and 3 bases from J, leaving 18 bases between. The CDR3 contains 15 residues. This CDR3 reads CSATGVWVADTEAFF. CDR3 in DNA: TGCAGTGCTACAGGGGTTTGGGTCGCGGACACTGAAGCTTTCTTT.

The table lists this clonotype with a few counts. The V gene is TRBV5-5, the J gene TRBJ2-7; 9 bases are shared with TRBD1. CDR3 length equals 14 residues. The trim removed 7 bases at V and 3 bases at J, leaving 8 bases unmatched. The germline CDR1 and CDR2 sequences are SGHKS and YYEKEE (reference sequence). The CDR3 loop reads CASGAGTGNYEQYF. In DNA, the CDR3 is TGTGCCAGCGGCGCCGGGACAGGGAACTACGAGCAGTACTTC.